This T cell receptor (beta chain) originates from a study of blood T cell repertoires in COVID-19. As for the study in general: The origin of the acute and convalescent COVID-19 samples was the United States, Italy and Spain. Sample material is recorded as cDNA or gDNA derived from T cells, B-cell-depleted T cells, or PBMCs.

As processed by the authors: The assay estimated nucleated cells by amplifying reference gene primers. Profiling relied on immunoSEQ multiplex PCR, and the TCRdb table lists in-frame clones only, not all of them. V and J calls and clone size are as listed in that table; D and trimming were resolved from the DNA. The top ten hold about a quarter of the sample, which has 20,000 to 30,000 clones, about 82% seen once. V was cut by 0 bases and J by 6 bases, with 5 bases left in between. This CDR3 spans 13 amino acids. The germline V gene encodes CDR1 SGHAT and CDR2 FQNNGV. The V and J genes are TRBV11-2 and TRBJ2-2; unclear D gene. The TCR originated in a human donor with active COVID-19. The donor label of this sample is uncertain. The sequenced sample was peripheral blood. Written as DNA, the CDR3 is TGTGCCAGCAGCTTAGATCGGGCCGGGGAGCTGTTTTTT. Encoded protein: CASSLDRAGELFF.